The 31 T cell receptor beta chains reported below all come from one sample, sequenced in a study of CD8 T cells in seronegative destructive rheumatoid arthritis. Produced via immunoSEQ multiplex PCR; TCRdb's table is partial and in-frame only. The table has 10,000 to 15,000 clones, over 80% seen once. The sequenced sample consisted of CD8+ T cells from blood. The receptors come from a woman between 30 and 50 years old with seronegative destructive rheumatoid arthritis.

This sequence joins TRBV7-9 and TRBJ2-1; 10 positions agree with TRBD1. The CDR3 is made up of 17 amino acids. V lost 2 bases and J lost 5; bases outside the gene matches: 9. The germline CDR1 and CDR2 sequences are SEHNR and FQNEAQ (reference sequence). The CDR3 DNA is TGTGCCAGCAGCTTACCCTACGCCGGGACAGGGGACAATGAGCAGTTCTTC. This codes for CASSLPYAGTGDNEQFF.

CDR3 amino acids: CASSVSRGATDTQYF. For the CDR3, the DNA is TGTGCCAGCAGCGTATCGCGGGGGGCTACAGATACGCAGTATTTT. This chain uses TRBV9 with TRBJ2-3, with TRBD2 identical over 8 bases. This CDR3 region has 15 residues. Trimming cost V 1 base and J 3 bases; bases outside gene matches: 4. Germline lookup yields CDR1 SGDLS and CDR2 YYNGEE.

DNA for the CDR3: TGTGCCAGCAGTTTTTCACAGGGGACTGAAGCTTTCTTT. The encoded protein is CASSFSQGTEAFF. V usage is TRBV28 and J usage is TRBJ1-1, with 7 nucleotides matching TRBD1. The ends lost 3 bases at V and 5 bases at J; junction bases unmatched: 3. This CDR3 contains 13 residues. In germline, CDR1 is MDHEN, CDR2 SYDVKM.

This sequence joins TRBV6-1 and TRBJ2-1; 9 bases line up with TRBD2. Per the germline V gene, CDR1 is MNHNS and CDR2 is SASEGT. This CDR3 comprises 14 residues. Germline trimming cut 4 bases from V and 5 bases from J; bases unmatched to any gene: 3. The CDR3 sequence: CASSVAGANNEQFF. CDR3 nucleotides: TGTGCCAGCAGTGTAGCGGGGGCCAACAATGAGCAGTTCTTC.

This chain connects TRBV27 to TRBJ2-1; D unresolved. The CDR3 spans 16 residues. Trimming pared 6 bases from V and 0 bases from J, leaving 15 bases between. The germline V gene encodes CDR1 MNHEY and CDR2 SMNVEV (reference sequence). Here the CDR3 reads CASSPIGFGSYNEQFF. The DNA of the CDR3 is TGTGCCAGCAGCCCCATCGGGTTTGGCTCCTACAATGAGCAGTTCTTC.

This clone was found a few times. The J gene is TRBJ2-7, the V gene TRBV7-9; 8 nucleotides match TRBD1. CDR1 and CDR2 (germline): SEHNR, FQNEAQ (reference sequence). The CDR3 runs to 14 residues. The trim removed 5 bases at V and 6 bases at J, leaving 9 bases unmatched. CDR3 loop: CASSPPDRGGEQYV. The CDR3 DNA sequence: TGTGCCAGCAGCCCCCCCGACAGGGGAGGCGAGCAGTACGTC.

This rearrangement joins TRBV27 to TRBJ2-3, with D perhaps matching TRBD2 (5 bases). Germline V gene sequence: CDR1 MNHEY, CDR2 SMNVEV (reference sequence). This CDR3 comprises 15 residues. Between the trimmed V and J ends, which lost 7 bases and 6 bases, there was a span of 20 bases. The CDR3 sequence is CASTPLERDGDTQYF. CDR3 DNA: TGTGCCAGCACGCCTCTGGAACGGGATGGCGATACGCAGTATTTT.

The chain joins TRBV5-1 to TRBJ2-3; 13 bases agree with TRBD2. The V and J ends lost 1 base and 4 bases, in that order; junction bases with no gene match: 3. This CDR3 is 16 amino acids long. The germline V gene has CDR1 SGHRS and CDR2 YFSETQ. DNA of the CDR3: TGCGCCAGCAGCTTGCAGGGACTAGCGGGGCCAGATACGCAGTATTTT. Amino acid sequence: CASSLQGLAGPDTQYF.

The J gene is TRBJ1-2, the V gene TRBV21-1; TRBD1 is the table's D call and was not checked against the DNA. TRBV21-1 is tagged as a pseudogene. CDR3 size: 12 residues. The CDR3 DNA is TGTGCCAGCAGCGACAGCAGGCATGGCTACACCTTC. Protein: CASSDSRHGYTF.

This clone was counted between two and nine times. This chain links TRBV4-1 with TRBJ1-2; D remains unclear. The CDR3 length is 14 residues. CDR1 is MGHRA and CDR2 is YSYEKL in the germline V gene. V was shortened by 0 bases and J by 0 bases, with 5 bases between the two germline ends. CDR3 residues: CASSQDFTNYGYTF. Here the CDR3 DNA reads TGCGCCAGCAGCCAAGATTTCACTAACTATGGCTACACCTTC.

The chain carries TRBV6-6 and TRBJ2-1; 9 bases align to TRBD2. The CDR3 has 14 amino acids. V lost 7 bases and J lost 4; bases outside the gene matches: 5. CDR1 is MNHNY and CDR2 is SVGAGI in the germline V gene (reference sequence). The CDR3 region has the DNA TGTGCCAGCACCCGCGGGGGGGTATACAATGAGCAGTTCTTC. Encoded protein: CASTRGGVYNEQFF.

The chain uses TRBV7-6 and TRBJ2-2; D perhaps matches TRBD2 (5 bases). The CDR3 is 17 amino acids. Germline CDR1 is SGHVS and CDR2 is FNYEAQ. V shed 2 bases and J shed 0 bases, with 13 bases lying between them. The CDR3 bases are TGTGCCAGCAGCTTATTCGGGGTGGCCACGAACACCGGGGAGCTGTTTTTT. This encodes CASSLFGVATNTGELFF. The full variable domain, rest sourced from reference TRBV7-6 and TRBJ2-2, is GAGVSQSPRYKVTKRGQDVALRCDPISGHVSLYWYRQALGQGPEFLTYFNYEAQQDKSGLPNDRFSAERPEGSISTLTIQRTEQRDSAMYRCASSLFGVATNTGELFFGEGSRLTVL.

The chain uses TRBV19 and TRBJ1-1, with 9 bases fitting TRBD1. The CDR3 has 14 amino acids. Per germline, CDR1 LNHDA and CDR2 SQIVND (reference sequence). V lost 4 bases, J lost 7 bases, and 7 bases stayed unmatched. The CDR3 loop reads CASSKPGQGNEAFF. The CDR3 nucleotides are TGTGCCAGTAGTAAGCCGGGACAGGGTAATGAAGCTTTCTTT.

The chain combines TRBV7-2 with TRBJ1-2; D gene unclear. This CDR3 spans 13 amino acids. Germline V gene sequence: CDR1 SGHTA, CDR2 FQGNSA. Trimming stripped 9 bases from V and 3 bases from J, with 14 bases between. The CDR3 DNA follows: TGTGCCAGTGCAAACCGAGGGTACTATGGCTACACCTTC. Translating gives CASANRGYYGYTF.

CDR3 region: CASDTGGTEAFF. The CDR3 region has the DNA TGTGCCAGCGATACCGGAGGCACTGAAGCTTTCTTT. This chain joins TRBV7-9 and TRBJ1-1; D is uncertain. V dropped 8 bases and J dropped 4 bases, with 11 bases sitting between them. CDR1 is SEHNR and CDR2 is FQNEAQ in the germline V gene (reference sequence). This CDR3 is 12 amino acids long.

Of note for this clone: A read error may produce the germline difference seen at one junction end. The V call is TRBV7-9, the J call TRBJ1-2; a possible D gene is TRBD1 (6 bases). Per the germline V gene, CDR1 is SEHNR and CDR2 is FQNEAQ (reference sequence). The CDR3 extends over 13 amino acids. The CDR3 is CASSLAGGRGCTF. The CDR3 coding sequence is TGTGCCAGCAGCTTAGCTGGGGGCCGTGGCTGCACCTTC.

The chain recombines TRBV28 with TRBJ1-5; 8 positions agree with TRBD1. Trimming removed 8 bases from V and 4 bases from J; junction bases left unmatched: 7. The CDR3 covers 14 residues. Germline values: CDR1 MDHEN, CDR2 SYDVKM. The chain's CDR3 is CASHPTGVNQPQHF. CDR3 sequence (DNA): TGTGCCAGCCACCCGACAGGGGTGAATCAGCCCCAGCATTTT.

The V call is TRBV7-9, the J call TRBJ2-6; TRBD1 matches 7 bases. The CDR3 runs to 17 residues. CDR1 is SEHNR, CDR2 FQNEAQ, per germline (reference sequence). The trim removed 4 bases at V and 1 base at J, leaving 7 bases unmatched. The CDR3 sequence is CASSSGTVPSGANVLTF. The CDR3 DNA reads as TGTGCCAGCAGCTCCGGGACAGTTCCATCTGGGGCCAACGTCCTGACTTTC. Supplemented by reference TRBV7-9 and TRBJ2-6, the full variable domain reads DTGVSQNPRHKITKRGQNVTFRCDPISEHNRLYWYRQTLGQGPEFLTYFQNEAQLEKSRLLSDRFSAERPKGSFSTLEIQRTEQGDSAMYLCASSSGTVPSGANVLTFGAGSRLTVL.

CDR3 sequence (DNA): TGTGCCAGCAGTTTATCCCCTATATTCTCTGGGGCCAACGTCCTGACTTTC. As protein: CASSLSPIFSGANVLTF. The chain is built from TRBV27 and TRBJ2-6; no definite D call. Germline V lookup: CDR1 MNHEY, CDR2 SMNVEV (reference sequence). Trimming pared 0 bases from V and 0 bases from J, leaving 9 bases between. The CDR3 is 17 residues long.

The chain combines TRBV2 with TRBJ1-4, with D possibly being TRBD1 (6 bases). Trimming shortened V by 0 bases and J by 2 bases, and 7 bases separated the two germline ends. Germline CDR1 is SNHLY and CDR2 is FYNNEI. This CDR3 contains 15 residues. CDR3 region: CASSEAQGTNEKLFF. CDR3 coding DNA: TGTGCCAGCAGTGAAGCCCAGGGGACTAATGAAAAACTGTTTTTT.

The V and J genes are TRBV27 and TRBJ1-2; 7 nucleotides match TRBD1. Germline loops: CDR1 MNHEY, CDR2 SMNVEV (reference sequence). The V and J ends lost 2 bases and 5 bases, in that order; junction bases with no gene match: 5. The CDR3 consists of 14 residues. CDR3 residues: CASSLRGGVYGYTF. CDR3 nucleotide sequence: TGTGCCAGCAGTTTACGAGGGGGCGTTTATGGCTACACCTTC.

This chain connects TRBV7-9 to TRBJ1-1; D unclear. CDR3 size: 14 residues. Deletions cut 5 bases from V and 1 base from J, with 11 bases between. CDR1 and CDR2 (germline): SEHNR, FQNEAQ (reference sequence). The CDR3 is CASSPLGENTEAFF. The CDR3 DNA sequence: TGTGCCAGCAGCCCCTTGGGAGAGAACACTGAAGCTTTCTTT. The complete variable domain, with remaining parts taken from reference TRBV7-9 and TRBJ1-1, reads DTGVSQNPRHKITKRGQNVTFRCDPISEHNRLYWYRQTLGQGPEFLTYFQNEAQLEKSRLLSDRFSAERPKGSFSTLEIQRTEQGDSAMYLCASSPLGENTEAFFGQGTRLTVV.

The rearrangement links TRBV4-2 to TRBJ1-2; no firm D call. This CDR3 contains 15 residues. Between the trimmed V and J ends, which lost 0 bases and 2 bases, there was a span of 10 bases. Germline CDR1 is LGHNA and CDR2 is YNFKEQ. The CDR3 sequence: CASSQDRGINYGYTF. The CDR3 DNA is TGTGCCAGCAGCCAAGATAGAGGGATCAACTATGGCTACACCTTC.

Only one count was recorded for this clone. The genes are TRBV21-1 and TRBJ2-7; the table's D call TRBD1 went unverified against the DNA. TRBV21-1 is classified as a pseudogene. The length of the CDR3 is 11 residues. CDR3 region: CASSSGQEQYV. DNA for the CDR3: TGTGCCAGCAGCTCAGGACAGGAGCAGTACGTC.

The V gene is TRBV4-1, the J gene TRBJ1-1; D uncertain. The CDR3 has 13 amino acids. Germline CDR1 and CDR2: MGHRA and YSYEKL. The V gene lost 6 bases and the J gene lost 1 base, with 9 bases spanning the gap. Here the CDR3 DNA reads TGCGCCAGCAGAGCTGAGGGGAACACTGAAGCTTTCTTT. Translating gives CASRAEGNTEAFF.

The CDR3 loop is CASSLGLAATYEQYV. The CDR3 DNA reads TGTGCCAGCAGCTTGGGACTAGCGGCTACCTACGAGCAGTACGTC. The gene calls are TRBV5-4 and TRBJ2-7, with 9 bases fitting TRBD2. Trimming at V came to 0 bases and at J to 2 bases, leaving 3 bases not matched to a gene. This CDR3 contains 15 residues. Germline loops: CDR1 SGHNT, CDR2 YYREEE (reference sequence).

The chain uses TRBV6-1 and TRBJ1-6; tentative D call: TRBD1 (6 bases). The V end was cut by 7 bases, the J end by 9 bases, with 16 bases between. CDR3 size: 14 residues. The germline V gene encodes CDR1 MNHNS and CDR2 SASEGT. CDR3 amino acids: CASTSIGGSSPLHF. Here the CDR3 DNA reads TGTGCCAGCACCTCCATAGGGGGAAGTTCACCCCTCCACTTT.

The rearrangement links TRBV6-1 to TRBJ2-5; 12 bases align to TRBD2. The germline V gene has CDR1 MNHNS and CDR2 SASEGT. This CDR3 region has 15 residues. J gave up 4 bases and V 2 bases, and 2 bases lay outside the gene matches. CDR3 loop: CASSELAGGPETQYF. CDR3 in DNA: TGTGCCAGCAGTGAACTAGCGGGGGGGCCAGAGACCCAGTACTTC.

The table lists this clone with a count of one. This rearrangement joins TRBV7-2 to TRBJ1-5; D uncertain. The CDR3 has 13 amino acids. Germline CDR1 is SGHTA and CDR2 is FQGNSA. With 2 bases removed from V and 1 base from J, the gap between germline ends came to 3 bases. DNA for the CDR3: TGTGCCAGCAGCTTAAGCAGCAATCAGCCCCAGCATTTT. As protein: CASSLSSNQPQHF.

The chain joins TRBV19 to TRBJ1-6; D is ambiguous. Deletions cut 0 bases from V and 8 bases from J, with 8 bases between. The germline CDR1 and CDR2 sequences are LNHDA and SQIVND (reference sequence). The CDR3 consists of 14 residues. The CDR3 DNA reads as TGTGCCAGTAGTATAGAGGCTTTCGATTCACCCCTCCACTTT. The encoded protein is CASSIEAFDSPLHF.

The CDR3 here is CASSLWGVGTEAFF. Here the CDR3 DNA reads TGTGCCAGCAGCTTATGGGGAGTCGGCACTGAAGCTTTCTTT. V usage is TRBV7-8 and J usage is TRBJ1-1, with no clear D. The V gene lost 2 bases and the J gene lost 4 bases, with 11 bases spanning the gap. CDR1 and CDR2 (germline): SGHVS, FQNEAQ. This CDR3 contains 14 residues. Variable domain in full (rest from reference TRBV7-8 and TRBJ1-1): GAGVSQSPRYKVAKRGQDVALRCDPISGHVSLFWYQQALGQGPEFLTYFQNEAQLDKSGLPSDRFFAERPEGSVSTLKIQRTQQEDSAVYLCASSLWGVGTEAFFGQGTRLTVV.